The 28 T cell receptor beta chains in this list originate from one sample, sequenced in a study of shared clonotypes between healthy human individuals. The table came from immunoSEQ multiplex PCR; TCRdb's copy has only in-frame clones and leaves some out. The sample includes approximately 2.5 million clones, roughly nine tenths seen only once; the top ten take 0.13% to 0.15%. Sequencing was carried out using naive CD4+ T cells sorted from blood. Regarding subset: CD45RA+ positively selected. These receptor sequences come from a man aged 18 to 35 in good health.

This clone appeared once. The rearrangement links TRBV6-1 to TRBJ1-2, with TRBD1 identical over 7 bases. V was pared by 7 bases and J by 4 bases, with 3 bases of the junction left unmatched. This CDR3 is 12 amino acids long. Germline lookup yields CDR1 MNHNS and CDR2 SASEGT. In nucleotides, the CDR3 is TGTGCCAGCAACCCAGGGGGCTATGGCTACACCTTC. This translates into CASNPGGYGYTF.

The chain employs TRBV5-5 and TRBJ1-2; D remains ambiguous. V was trimmed by 2 bases and J by 2 bases, leaving 7 bases between them. CDR1 SGHKS and CDR2 YYEKEE come from the germline V gene (reference sequence). The CDR3 has 13 amino acids. The CDR3 spells CASSFGGNYGYTF. The CDR3 nucleotides read TGTGCCAGCAGCTTCGGTGGGAACTATGGCTACACCTTC.

This clone appeared once. This chain uses TRBV4-1 with TRBJ2-5, with D perhaps TRBD2 (7 bases). The CDR3 sequence is 16 residues long. The V gene's germline CDR1 is MGHRA and CDR2 YSYEKL. Trimming stripped 1 base from V and 4 bases from J, with 16 bases between. CDR3 amino acids: CASSQVVSRGLETQYF. CDR3 coding DNA: TGCGCCAGCAGCCAAGTAGTGTCGCGGGGGCTAGAGACCCAGTACTTC.

This chain links TRBV7-2 with TRBJ1-2; TRBD1 aligns across 7 bases. The CDR3 extends over 14 amino acids. V gave up 5 bases and J gave up 2 bases; unmatched junction bases: 5. The germline V gene has CDR1 SGHTA and CDR2 FQGNSA. The CDR3 is CASSLKGQNYGYTF. The CDR3 bases are TGTGCCAGCAGCCTGAAGGGACAGAACTATGGCTACACCTTC.

The chain combines TRBV6-6 with TRBJ2-5; D remains unclear. The closer fit of TRBJ2-7 to the DNA end suggests the J call may be wrong. The CDR3 extends over 13 amino acids. CDR1 is MNHNY and CDR2 is SVGAGI in the germline V gene (reference sequence). CDR3 DNA: TGTGCCAGCAGTTACAACGCTTACTACGAGCAGTACTTC. It specifies CASSYNAYYEQYF.

The genes are TRBV30 and TRBJ2-2, with TRBD1 as a possible D gene (7 bases). The CDR3 sequence is 15 residues long. The V end was cut by 4 bases, the J end by 6 bases, with 18 bases between. Germline CDR1 and CDR2: GTSNPN and SVGIG (reference sequence). Written as DNA, the CDR3 is TGTGCCTGGAAGTGGCAGGGGGGTTATTCCGGGGAGCTGTTTTTT. This sequence encodes CAWKWQGGYSGELFF.

The rearrangement links TRBV6-1 to TRBJ2-4, with 8 bases identical to TRBD2. The V and J ends lost 2 bases and 3 bases, in that order; junction bases with no gene match: 12. Per germline, CDR1 MNHNS and CDR2 SASEGT. CDR3 size: 18 residues. The CDR3 DNA is TGTGCCAGCAGTGAATTTAGCGGGACTGTTAGCCACAAAAACATTCAGTACTTC. Its protein product is CASSEFSGTVSHKNIQYF.

J is TRBJ1-6 and V is TRBV7-8; no clear D gene. Per germline, CDR1 SGHVS and CDR2 FQNEAQ. V was shortened by 1 base and J by 3 bases, with 7 bases between the two germline ends. CDR3 length equals 15 residues. For the CDR3, the DNA is TGTGCCAGCAGCTTAGACGTGAACTATAATTCACCCCTCCACTTT. It codes for CASSLDVNYNSPLHF.

The chain recombines TRBV6-1 with TRBJ1-2; 7 bases line up with TRBD1. V was pared by 3 bases and J by 6 bases, with 13 bases of the junction left unmatched. The CDR3 totals 16 residues. Germline-derived CDR1 and CDR2 are MNHNS and SASEGT. The chain's CDR3 is CASSEQPQGWYNGYTF. The CDR3 nucleotides are TGTGCCAGCAGTGAGCAACCACAGGGGTGGTATAATGGCTACACCTTC.

The genes are TRBV19 and TRBJ2-7, with 8 bases aligning to TRBD1. The CDR3 length is 13 residues. With 4 bases clipped from V and 5 bases from J, the junction kept 4 bases outside the gene matches. Germline CDR1 and CDR2: LNHDA and SQIVND (reference sequence). The CDR3 DNA sequence: TGTGCCAGTAGTAGCAGGGGGCTCCACGAGCAGTACTTC. It codes for CASSSRGLHEQYF.

This clone was seen more than once but under ten times. This rearrangement joins TRBV6-1 to TRBJ1-5; no reliable D call. The germline gives CDR1 MNHNS, CDR2 SASEGT. CDR3 size: 12 residues. Trimming left V 8 bases short and J 6 bases short, with 11 bases between. The CDR3 nucleotides read TGTGCCAGCGGGTGGGTCGGTCAGCCCCAGCATTTT. It translates to CASGWVGQPQHF.

Only a few counts were recorded for this clone. V gene TRBV6-6 combines with J gene TRBJ1-5; 9 bases match TRBD1. The length of the CDR3 is 13 residues. CDR1 is MNHNY and CDR2 is SVGAGI in the germline V gene (reference sequence). With 5 bases clipped from V and 6 bases from J, the junction kept 2 bases outside the gene matches. CDR3 amino acids: CASSTGGLQPQHF. CDR3 DNA: TGTGCCAGCAGTACAGGGGGCCTTCAGCCCCAGCATTTT.

The chain joins TRBV19 to TRBJ1-4, with D maybe TRBD1 (5 bases). This CDR3 spans 15 amino acids. The V and J ends lost 5 bases and 3 bases respectively, with 13 bases between them. Per germline, CDR1 LNHDA and CDR2 SQIVND (reference sequence). DNA for the CDR3: TGTGCCAGTAGTTTTCAGGGTATTTCTAATGAAAAACTGTTTTTT. Its translation: CASSFQGISNEKLFF.

Only a few counts were recorded for this clone. The chain joins TRBV14 to TRBJ1-6; TRBD1 matches at 10 bases. In germline, CDR1 is SGHDN, CDR2 FVKESK. This CDR3 is built from 14 residues. V was clipped by 6 bases and J by 6 bases; unmatched bases: 2. The CDR3 DNA reads as TGTGCCAGCAGTCGGACAGGGGGTAATTCACCCCTCCACTTT. This codes for CASSRTGGNSPLHF.

The chain joins TRBV11-2 to TRBJ1-2; 8 bases are shared with TRBD1. V was clipped by 5 bases and J by 2 bases; unmatched bases: 7. Germline values: CDR1 SGHAT, CDR2 FQNNGV. The CDR3 is made up of 15 amino acids. CDR3: CASSRTGPTNYGYTF. CDR3 DNA: TGTGCCAGCAGCCGGACAGGGCCCACCAACTATGGCTACACCTTC.

CDR3 loop: CASSPRTSDTQYF. The CDR3 region has the DNA TGTGCCAGCAGCCCACGGACATCAGATACGCAGTATTTT. The V gene is TRBV7-2, the J gene TRBJ2-3; perhaps TRBD1 as D (5 bases). This CDR3 has 13 residues. Trimming took 5 bases from V and 4 from J, leaving 10 bases between them. CDR1 and CDR2 from the germline V gene are SGHTA and FQGNSA. The variable domain in full, with the rest retrieved from reference TRBV7-2 and TRBJ2-3, is GAGVSQSPSNKVTEKGKDVELRCDPISGHTALYWYRQSLGQGLEFLIYFQGNSAPDKSGLPSDRFSAERTGGSVSTLTIQRTQQEDSAVYLCASSPRTSDTQYFGPGTRLTVL.

This chain joins TRBV5-1 and TRBJ2-7, with TRBD2 identical over 7 bases. Trimming at V came to 0 bases and at J to 7 bases, leaving 10 bases not matched to a gene. The CDR3 consists of 15 residues. Germline V gene lookup returns CDR1 SGHRS and CDR2 YFSETQ. CDR3 amino acids: CASSLGGTTLGEQYF. The CDR3 nucleotides read TGCGCCAGCAGCTTGGGGGGGACTACCCTTGGAGAGCAGTACTTC.

V is TRBV5-1 and J is TRBJ2-7, with 12 bases that match TRBD1. V lost 4 bases to trimming and J lost 3 bases; unmatched junction nucleotides: 17. Germline loops: CDR1 SGHRS, CDR2 YFSETQ. CDR3 size: 19 residues. The CDR3 coding sequence is TGCGCCAGCAGCCCCCGGGACAGGGGGCGATGGCAACCAAACTACGAGCAGTACTTC. It encodes CASSPRDRGRWQPNYEQYF. The full variable domain, rest sourced from reference TRBV5-1 and TRBJ2-7, is KAGVTQTPRYLIKTRGQQVTLSCSPISGHRSVSWYQQTPGQGLQFLFEYFSETQRNKGNFPGRFSGRQFSNSRSEMNVSTLELGDSALYLCASSPRDRGRWQPNYEQYFGPGTRLTVT.

The chain employs TRBV7-8 and TRBJ1-2; D ambiguous. CDR3 length: 14 residues. Trimming pared 5 bases from V and 4 bases from J, leaving 14 bases between. CDR1 and CDR2 (germline): SGHVS, FQNEAQ. The DNA for the CDR3 is TGTGCCAGCAGCACGGGAGCCCTCGGCTATGGCTACACCTTC. Protein: CASSTGALGYGYTF.

To note about this clone: Other DNA variants within this sample encode the same CDR3. CDR3 in DNA: TGTGCCAGCAGCGCCGGGACAGGAGTCTCCTACGAGCAGTACTTC. This codes for CASSAGTGVSYEQYF. This chain uses TRBV9 with TRBJ2-7; 8 bases fit TRBD1. The CDR3 length is 15 residues. V was clipped by 3 bases and J by 0 bases; unmatched bases: 5. Germline V lookup: CDR1 SGDLS, CDR2 YYNGEE.

Concerning this clone itself: The sample contains more than one DNA sequence encoding this CDR3. The genes are TRBV2 and TRBJ1-3, with 8 bases aligning to TRBD1. The trim removed 6 bases at V and 4 bases at J, leaving 5 bases unmatched. Germline V gives CDR1 SNHLY, CDR2 FYNNEI. This CDR3 is built from 14 residues. CDR3 sequence (DNA): TGTGCCAGCAGCCTGGACAGGGCAGGAAACACCATATATTTT. Translation gives CASSLDRAGNTIYF.

The CDR3 here is CASSVANEGTGNTIYF. In nucleotides, the CDR3 is TGTGCCAGCAGCGTAGCTAACGAGGGGACTGGAAACACCATATATTTT. The chain is built from TRBV9 and TRBJ1-3; D is possibly TRBD1 (5 bases). CDR3 length: 16 residues. The germline V and J ends were trimmed by 0 bases and 2 bases, with 12 bases remaining between them. CDR1 and CDR2 (germline): SGDLS, YYNGEE.

The chain uses TRBV30 and TRBJ2-7, with TRBD1 identical over 7 bases. The CDR3 runs 14 residues. Germline lookup yields CDR1 GTSNPN and CDR2 SVGIG (reference sequence). After removal of 4 bases from V and 2 bases from J, the junction contained 8 bases not matched to a gene. The CDR3 DNA is TGTGCCTGGACTAATCGGGACAGTGCCTACGAGCAGTACTTC. Protein product: CAWTNRDSAYEQYF.

V gene TRBV11-2 combines with J gene TRBJ2-5, with D maybe TRBD1 (6 bases). The V and J ends lost 1 base and 5 bases respectively, with 14 bases between them. The CDR3 runs to 15 residues. Germline V gene sequence: CDR1 SGHAT, CDR2 FQNNGV. CDR3 region: CASSLGPIGGETQYF. CDR3 in DNA: TGTGCCAGCAGCTTAGGTCCTATAGGGGGTGAGACCCAGTACTTC.

The gene calls are TRBV18 and TRBJ2-7; the match to TRBD2 covers 8 bases. The junction had 11 bases not matched to a gene; V was cut back by 0 bases and J by 1 base. From germline, CDR1 is KGHSH and CDR2 LQKENI. CDR3 size: 18 residues. The CDR3 DNA follows: TGTGCCAGCTCACCACCGAATTTTGCAGCGGGAGTGTCCTACGAGCAGTACTTC. Translated: CASSPPNFAAGVSYEQYF. The full variable domain, in which reference TRBV18 and TRBJ2-7 provide the parts outside the CDR3, is NAGVMQNPRHLVRRRGQEARLRCSPMKGHSHVYWYRQLPEEGLKFMVYLQKENIIDESGMPKERFSAEFPKEGPSILRIQQVVRGDSAAYFCASSPPNFAAGVSYEQYFGPGTRLTVT.

The chain joins TRBV4-3 to TRBJ2-2; weak D call: TRBD1 (6 bases). Germline values: CDR1 LGHNA, CDR2 YSLEER. Trimming pared 1 base from V and 0 bases from J, leaving 12 bases between. This CDR3 spans 17 amino acids. CDR3 sequence (DNA): TGCGCCAGCAGCCAAGTAATGGGGGCCCCGAACACCGGGGAGCTGTTTTTT. Encoded protein: CASSQVMGAPNTGELFF.

V and J are TRBV19 and TRBJ2-5, with TRBD2 matching over 9 bases. CDR3 length equals 12 residues. V gave up 5 bases and J gave up 6 bases; unmatched junction bases: 1. Germline CDR1 reads LNHDA; CDR2 reads SQIVND (reference sequence). The CDR3 DNA follows: TGTGCCAGTAGTCCTAGCGGGAAGACCCAGTACTTC. Its translation is CASSPSGKTQYF.

The chain combines TRBV4-1 with TRBJ2-5; 8 positions agree with TRBD2. Germline V gene lookup returns CDR1 MGHRA and CDR2 YSYEKL. The CDR3 totals 19 residues. The V segment lost 0 bases and the J segment 4 bases; nucleotides outside the gene matches: 16. The CDR3 bases are TGCGCCAGCAGCCAAGATTGGGTGGGAACGGGGGGGCTGGGAGAGACCCAGTACTTC. The encoded protein is CASSQDWVGTGGLGETQYF.